Given below is one T cell receptor beta chain in context. The data were obtained in a study of response to subunit inactivated influenza vaccine. The CDR3 consists of 15 residues. Germline CDR1 and CDR2: SGHAT and FQNNGV. J lost 3 bases, V lost 7 bases, and 11 bases had no gene match. TCRdb independently ran MiXCR on the RT-PCR reads; one entry per CDR3 protein. Of over 400,000 distinct CDR3 sequences in the sample, approximately 12% were seen once. The sample was PBMCs from blood, taken 35 to 45 days after vaccination. The genes are TRBV11-2 and TRBJ2-7; 8 nucleotides align to TRBD2. The TCR sequence derives from a man aged 45-60 years who received an inactivated influenza vaccine. CDR3 nucleotides: TGTGCCAGCACCCTCGAGAGCGGGAGCTTCTACGAGCAGTACTTC. This codes for CASTLESGSFYEQYF. Combining the CDR3 with reference TRBV11-2 and TRBJ2-7 gives the whole variable domain EAGVAQSPRYKIIEKRQSVAFWCNPISGHATLYWYQQILGQGPKLLIQFQNNGVVDDSQLPKDRFSAERLKGVDSTLKIQPAKLEDSAVYLCASTLESGSFYEQYFGPGTRLTVT.